This passage covers 10 T cell receptor beta chains from one sample sequenced in a study of blood T cell repertoires in COVID-19. Generated by immunoSEQ multiplex PCR, the TCRdb table keeps only in-frame clones and is missing some. The repertoire has roughly 380,000 clones, 80% to 90% of them found once; the top ten carry approximately 1.2%. The sequenced sample was PBMCs or T cells enriched from blood (not recorded which). These receptors all come from a man aged 25 to 40 who had recovered from COVID-19.

The chain links TRBV5-1 to TRBJ2-3; TRBD1 aligns across 11 bases. This CDR3 spans 14 amino acids. The V segment lost 4 bases and the J segment 5 bases; nucleotides outside the gene matches: 3. Germline lookup yields CDR1 SGHRS and CDR2 YFSETQ. The CDR3 DNA follows: TGCGCCAGCAGCCTCGGGACAGGGGGAGATACGCAGTATTTT. It is translated as CASSLGTGGDTQYF.

On this clone: Other DNA sequences within the sample encode an identical CDR3. The rearrangement uses TRBV7-9 and TRBJ1-4; 7 bases are shared with TRBD1. V trimming: 1 base; J trimming: 0 bases; junction bases outside the gene matches: 2. The CDR3 extends over 16 amino acids. Germline loops: CDR1 SEHNR, CDR2 FQNEAQ (reference sequence). CDR3 nucleotide sequence: TGTGCCAGCAGCTTAGGTCAGGGGGCAACTAATGAAAAACTGTTTTTT. Amino acid sequence: CASSLGQGATNEKLFF. The variable domain in full, with the rest retrieved from reference TRBV7-9 and TRBJ1-4, is DTGVSQNPRHKITKRGQNVTFRCDPISEHNRLYWYRQTLGQGPEFLTYFQNEAQLEKSRLLSDRFSAERPKGSFSTLEIQRTEQGDSAMYLCASSLGQGATNEKLFFGSGTQLSVL.

The chain is built from TRBV19 and TRBJ1-1; D gene uncertain. Germline lookup yields CDR1 LNHDA and CDR2 SQIVND (reference sequence). The germline V and J ends were trimmed by 4 bases and 3 bases, with 9 bases remaining between them. The CDR3 consists of 13 residues. The CDR3 DNA reads as TGTGCCAGTAGTACCTCTAGGTACACTGAAGCTTTCTTT. It translates to CASSTSRYTEAFF. The whole variable domain, filled in from reference TRBV19 and TRBJ1-1, reads DGGITQSPKYLFRKEGQNVTLSCEQNLNHDAMYWYRQDPGQGLRLIYYSQIVNDFQKGDIAEGYSVSREKKESFPLTVTSAQKNPTAFYLCASSTSRYTEAFFGQGTRLTVV.

This clone was recorded once. The rearrangement uses TRBV6-5 and TRBJ2-7, with 9 bases matching TRBD2. The V gene's germline CDR1 is MNHEY and CDR2 SVGAGI. This CDR3 region has 15 residues. Trimming removed 5 bases from V and 6 bases from J; junction bases left unmatched: 11. CDR3 DNA sequence: TGTGCCAGCAGTCTATTTGGGACTAGCTTAGGCGAGCAGTACTTC. This gives the protein CASSLFGTSLGEQYF.

The chain links TRBV18 to TRBJ2-1; 9 bases line up with TRBD1. From germline, CDR1 is KGHSH and CDR2 LQKENI. There are 17 residues in the CDR3. J gave up 2 bases and V 6 bases, and 11 bases lay outside the gene matches. The CDR3 DNA is TGTGCCAGCTCCCCAGGGACCGGGACAGGGCCCTACAATGAGCAGTTCTTC. Translated: CASSPGTGTGPYNEQFF.

The V gene is TRBV7-6, the J gene TRBJ2-2; D is ambiguous. This CDR3 has 13 amino acids. Looked up from germline, CDR1 is SGHVS and CDR2 is FNYEAQ. V was pared by 7 bases and J by 1 base, with 7 bases between. The CDR3 protein is CASTPKNTGELFF. Here the CDR3 DNA reads TGTGCCAGCACCCCCAAGAACACCGGGGAGCTGTTTTTT.

This clone came up a few times. V and J are TRBV6-5 and TRBJ1-5; 7 positions match TRBD1. The CDR3 extends over 15 amino acids. Germline trimming cut 6 bases from V and 0 bases from J; bases unmatched to any gene: 5. From germline, CDR1 is MNHEY and CDR2 SVGAGI. The CDR3 DNA is TGTGCCAGCAGGACTGGGGACAGTAGCAATCAGCCCCAGCATTTT. This sequence encodes CASRTGDSSNQPQHF.

CDR3 loop: CSVRDSGNQPQHF. CDR3 sequence (DNA): TGCAGCGTTCGAGACAGTGGCAATCAGCCCCAGCATTTT. The chain employs TRBV29-1 and TRBJ1-5, with a possible D match to TRBD1 (5 bases). V was shortened by 5 bases and J by 2 bases, with 10 bases between the two germline ends. Germline assignment: CDR1 SQVTM and CDR2 ANQGSEA. The CDR3 length is 13 residues.

The chain couples TRBV2 to TRBJ1-5; D is uncertain. V was pared by 7 bases and J by 1 base, with 11 bases between. Germline V gives CDR1 SNHLY, CDR2 FYNNEI. CDR3 length: 14 amino acids. In DNA, the CDR3 is TGTGCCAGCACCTGGCAAGAAAGCAATCAGCCCCAGCATTTT. Protein sequence: CASTWQESNQPQHF. The whole variable domain, filled in from reference TRBV2 and TRBJ1-5, reads EPEVTQTPSHQVTQMGQEVILRCVPISNHLYFYWYRQILGQKVEFLVSFYNNEISEKSEIFDDQFSVERPDGSNFTLKIRSTKLEDSAMYFCASTWQESNQPQHFGDGTRLSIL.

In nucleotides, the CDR3 is TGCGCCAGCAGCCCGGACAGGGGCGAGAACACTGAAGCTTTCTTT. Protein sequence: CASSPDRGENTEAFF. The chain joins TRBV4-3 to TRBJ1-1; 9 bases are shared with TRBD1. The germline V gene encodes CDR1 LGHNA and CDR2 YSLEER. J gave up 1 base and V 4 bases, and 4 bases lay outside the gene matches. This CDR3 comprises 15 residues.